Listed below are T cell receptor beta chains from one sample, sequenced in a study of T-cell reconstitution after alpha-beta-depleted transplantation in children. TCRdb ran MiXCR on the PCR reads and lists one entry per CDR3 protein. The data show 350,000 to 500,000 distinct CDR3 sequences, with 43% seen just once and under 30% held by the top ten. Sample: PBMCs, taken before TCRalphabeta/CD19-depleted stem cell transplant. The receptors stem from a girl aged 2-10 years with aplastic anemia, due to receive a stem cell transplant. The CDR3 runs from the conserved cysteine through the conserved F or W. Each record gives: CDR3 length, V gene, J gene, CDR3 protein.

16,TRBV9,TRBJ1-1,CASSVAGGGVNTEAFF
13,TRBV28,TRBJ1-5,CASLDRAHQPQHF
11,TRBV5-1,TRBJ2-1,CASSGANEQFF
16,TRBV6-5,TRBJ2-7,CASSYRTPSTIYEQYF
16,TRBV29-1,TRBJ2-1,CSVEEVHSSSYNEQFF
14,TRBV27,TRBJ2-7,CASSSSAAGYEQYF
14,TRBV20-1,TRBJ2-5,CSVPGGGHQETQYF
16,TRBV5-6,TRBJ2-3,CASSLADRPSTDTQYF
16,TRBV7-7,TRBJ2-1,CASSLEGQGGQNEQFF
16,TRBV3-1,TRBJ1-1,CASSQVPGALNTEAFF
18,TRBV28,TRBJ2-2,CASSPLTGEDTNTGELFF
15,TRBV20-1,TRBJ2-7,CSAREPDRAAYEQYF
15,TRBV10-2,TRBJ2-7,CASMLGTGRSYEQYF
16,TRBV1,TRBJ2-5,CTSSPPSGRPQETQYF
16,TRBV12-3/TRBV12-4,TRBJ2-7,CASSLSAGQATYEQYF
14,TRBV20-1,TRBJ1-2,CSAVLGTGGWGYTF
14,TRBV6-1,TRBJ1-4,CASEHRATNEKLFF
16,TRBV4-1,TRBJ2-3,CASSPRPRQGTDTQYF
15,TRBV12-3/TRBV12-4,TRBJ2-1,CASSFGTGGPNEQFF
14,TRBV20-1,TRBJ1-1,CSAISGTGGVEAFF
14,TRBV5-1,TRBJ2-1,CASSLSGLYNEQFF
15,TRBV5-1,TRBJ2-2,CASSLVVANTGELFF